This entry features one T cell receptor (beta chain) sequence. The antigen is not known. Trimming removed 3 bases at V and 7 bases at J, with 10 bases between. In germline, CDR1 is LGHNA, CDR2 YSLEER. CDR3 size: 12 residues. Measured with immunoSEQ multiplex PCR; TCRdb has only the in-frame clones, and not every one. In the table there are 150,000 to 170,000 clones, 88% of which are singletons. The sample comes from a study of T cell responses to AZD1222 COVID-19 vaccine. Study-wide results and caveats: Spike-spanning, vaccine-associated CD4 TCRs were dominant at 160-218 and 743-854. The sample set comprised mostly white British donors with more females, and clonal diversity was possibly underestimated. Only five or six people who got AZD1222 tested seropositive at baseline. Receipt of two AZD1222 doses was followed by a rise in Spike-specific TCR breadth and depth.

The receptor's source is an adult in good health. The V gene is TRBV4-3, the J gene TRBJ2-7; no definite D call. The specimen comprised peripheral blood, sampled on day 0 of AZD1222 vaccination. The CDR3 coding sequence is TGCGCCAGCAGCCATGAAGAGGTTGAGCAGTACTTC. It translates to CASSHEEVEQYF.